A single sample gave rise to the 18 T cell receptor beta chains below, sequenced in a study of cytomegalovirus exposure and HLA in healthy donors. PCR primers comprised 60 Vbeta and 13 Jbeta primers. Measured with immunoSEQ multiplex PCR; TCRdb has only the in-frame clones, and not every one. The data show about 170,000 clones, approximately 80% seen once. The sample consisted of PBMCs. The receptor set was obtained from a boy aged 2 to 10 in good health and CMV-seronegative.

There are a few counts of this clone. This chain uses TRBV29-1 with TRBJ1-1; 7 bases map to TRBD1. CDR3 length: 14 residues. V lost 6 bases and J lost 0; bases outside the gene matches: 7. The germline V gene has CDR1 SQVTM and CDR2 ANQGSEA. CDR3 region: CSVNRGQMNTEAFF. The DNA for the CDR3 is TGCAGCGTGAACAGGGGACAAATGAACACTGAAGCTTTCTTT.

The chain employs TRBV7-6 and TRBJ2-2, with 8 bases that match TRBD1. The CDR3 loop spans 17 amino acids. Unmatched junction bases numbered 5, after V lost 0 bases and J lost 2 bases. Germline V lookup: CDR1 SGHVS, CDR2 FNYEAQ. The CDR3 is CASSLAPGQANTGELFF. For the CDR3, the DNA is TGTGCCAGCAGCTTAGCCCCGGGACAGGCAAACACCGGGGAGCTGTTTTTT.

This CDR3 is CASSVTGGQETQYF. CDR3 nucleotides: TGTGCCAGCAGCGTGACAGGGGGGCAAGAGACCCAGTACTTC. This chain connects TRBV9 to TRBJ2-5; 9 bases fit TRBD1. Germline CDR1 and CDR2: SGDLS and YYNGEE. The CDR3 is 14 amino acids. V lost 2 bases and J lost 2; bases outside the gene matches: 1. The full variable domain, in which reference TRBV9 and TRBJ2-5 provide the parts outside the CDR3, is DSGVTQTPKHLITATGQRVTLRCSPRSGDLSVYWYQQSLDQGLQFLIQYYNGEERAKGNILERFSAQQFPDLHSELNLSSLELGDSALYFCASSVTGGQETQYFGPGTRLLVL.

The genes are TRBV5-1 and TRBJ2-7; the D gene is possibly TRBD2 (5 bases). The CDR3 extends over 13 amino acids. The V end lost 5 bases, the J end lost 6 bases, and 15 bases lay between the germline ends. Germline V gives CDR1 SGHRS, CDR2 YFSETQ. The CDR3 spells CASSRVPGVEQYF. For the CDR3, the DNA is TGCGCCAGCAGTAGGGTCCCCGGGGTCGAGCAGTACTTC.

The chain links TRBV6-6 to TRBJ2-5; D is unclear. V was pared by 0 bases and J by 4 bases, with 9 bases between. There are 14 residues in the CDR3. Germline V lookup: CDR1 MNHNY, CDR2 SVGAGI (reference sequence). This chain's CDR3 is CASSYSYKLETQYF. In DNA form, the CDR3 reads TGTGCCAGCAGTTACTCATATAAGCTAGAGACCCAGTACTTC.

The J gene is TRBJ1-1, the V gene TRBV30; 9 bases map to TRBD1. J lost 10 bases, V lost 3 bases, and 15 bases had no gene match. The CDR3 runs to 15 residues. The germline V gene has CDR1 GTSNPN and CDR2 SVGIG (reference sequence). The CDR3 DNA reads TGTGCCTGGAGCGAACTGCGGGACAGGGTGTCGGGAGCTTTCTTT. Protein product: CAWSELRDRVSGAFF.

The V call is TRBV27, the J call TRBJ2-7, with D perhaps matching TRBD2 (6 bases). From germline, CDR1 is MNHEY and CDR2 SMNVEV (reference sequence). V was cut by 6 bases and J by 4 bases, with 10 bases left in between. The CDR3 spans 12 residues. The CDR3 protein is CASRAGRYEQYF. The CDR3 DNA reads as TGTGCCAGCAGGGCAGGGAGGTACGAGCAGTACTTC.

The chain combines TRBV4-1 with TRBJ2-7, with D perhaps TRBD1 (5 bases). This CDR3 contains 16 residues. The V gene lost 0 bases and the J gene lost 3 bases, with 15 bases spanning the gap. Germline CDR1 MGHRA, CDR2 YSYEKL. The DNA for the CDR3 is TGCGCCAGCAGCCAAGATCAGACAGTCAGTGTCTACGAGCAGTACGTC. It yields the protein CASSQDQTVSVYEQYV.

The chain recombines TRBV15 with TRBJ1-1, with no clear D. This CDR3 is built from 14 residues. Per germline, CDR1 LNHNV and CDR2 YYDKDF (reference sequence). With 0 bases removed from V and 5 bases from J, the gap between germline ends came to 10 bases. In DNA, the CDR3 is TGTGCCACCAGCAGAGATACGGGGAGTACTGAAGCTTTCTTT. Translation: CATSRDTGSTEAFF.

The rearrangement uses TRBV6-5 and TRBJ1-1; D remains ambiguous. CDR1 and CDR2 (germline): MNHEY, SVGAGI. With 6 bases removed from V and 0 bases from J, the gap between germline ends came to 8 bases. This CDR3 has 13 amino acids. The CDR3 reads CASRPTVNTEAFF. The DNA of the CDR3 is TGTGCCAGCAGGCCTACAGTGAACACTGAAGCTTTCTTT.

The V call is TRBV6-1, the J call TRBJ2-7; 11 bases agree with TRBD1. Germline V gene data show CDR1 as MNHNS and CDR2 as SASEGT. V lost 4 bases to trimming and J lost 4 bases; unmatched junction nucleotides: 9. The CDR3 sequence is 16 residues long. The CDR3 here is CASSAIRDRGGYEQYV. In DNA form, the CDR3 reads TGTGCCAGCAGTGCCATTAGGGACAGGGGGGGATACGAGCAGTACGTC.

V is TRBV10-3 and J is TRBJ2-1; 9 positions match TRBD2. CDR3 size: 14 residues. Germline CDR1 and CDR2: ENHRY and SYGVKD. The ends lost 3 bases at V and 9 bases at J; junction bases unmatched: 6. The CDR3 loop is CAISDPSGTVEQFF. CDR3 DNA sequence: TGTGCCATCAGTGATCCTAGCGGGACGGTTGAGCAGTTCTTC.

This chain joins TRBV7-8 and TRBJ2-3, with D possibly being TRBD2 (6 bases). Germline-derived CDR1 and CDR2 are SGHVS and FQNEAQ. V was shortened by 6 bases and J by 4 bases, with 23 bases between the two germline ends. The CDR3 runs 17 residues. CDR3 amino acids: CASSANWGEEDPDTQYF. In DNA, the CDR3 is TGTGCCAGCAGTGCAAACTGGGGGGAGGAGGATCCAGATACGCAGTATTTT.

The gene calls are TRBV2 and TRBJ2-5; 7 nucleotides align to TRBD2. V lost 5 bases to trimming and J lost 2 bases; unmatched junction nucleotides: 11. CDR1 and CDR2 (germline): SNHLY, FYNNEI. CDR3 length: 16 amino acids. The CDR3 spells CASSPHHLSGQETQYF. CDR3 in DNA: TGTGCCAGCAGTCCCCACCACCTTAGCGGGCAAGAGACCCAGTACTTC. Combining the CDR3 with reference TRBV2 and TRBJ2-5 gives the whole variable domain EPEVTQTPSHQVTQMGQEVILRCVPISNHLYFYWYRQILGQKVEFLVSFYNNEISEKSEIFDDQFSVERPDGSNFTLKIRSTKLEDSAMYFCASSPHHLSGQETQYFGPGTRLLVL.

Written as DNA, the CDR3 is TGCGCCAGCAGCCACGTTTCAGGGGCGCGGGTCAGCAATCAGCCCCAGCATTTT. Translating gives CASSHVSGARVSNQPQHF. The chain combines TRBV4-1 with TRBJ1-5; the D gene is possibly TRBD1 (6 bases). Trimming took off 3 bases at V and 1 base at J, with 19 bases between the two ends. Germline V gene sequence: CDR1 MGHRA, CDR2 YSYEKL. CDR3 length equals 18 residues.

The chain links TRBV4-2 to TRBJ1-1, with D tentatively TRBD1 (5 bases). Germline CDR1 reads LGHNA; CDR2 reads YNFKEQ. There are 12 residues in the CDR3. CDR3 residues: CATRVGGTEAFF. In DNA, the CDR3 is TGTGCAACCCGGGTGGGGGGCACTGAAGCTTTCTTT.

This clone is a singleton in its sample. The V call is TRBV5-1, the J call TRBJ2-7, with a weak D call TRBD1 (5 bases). Deletions cut 4 bases from V and 3 bases from J, with 17 bases between. Germline V CDR1 and CDR2: SGHRS, YFSETQ. This CDR3 comprises 15 residues. The chain's CDR3 is CASSPPPTESYEQYV. CDR3 coding DNA: TGCGCCAGCAGCCCCCCCCCGACAGAGAGCTACGAGCAGTACGTC.

CDR3 bases: TGTGCCAGCAGTAGACAGGGAACGAACACTGAAGCTTTCTTT. Encoded protein: CASSRQGTNTEAFF. The chain combines TRBV27 with TRBJ1-1; 7 bases are shared with TRBD1. The CDR3 loop spans 14 amino acids. Germline V gives CDR1 MNHEY, CDR2 SMNVEV (reference sequence). Losses at the gene ends were 5 bases for V and 1 base for J; bases not matched to a gene: 4.